The 17 T cell receptor beta chains below were found in one sample sequenced in a study of cytomegalovirus exposure and HLA in healthy donors. 60 Vbeta and 13 Jbeta primers were used in PCR. Some clones are missing from TCRdb's copy, which holds only in-frame ones; the method was immunoSEQ multiplex PCR. This table holds about 120,000 clones, 9.5% found once. Sequencing was carried out using PBMCs. The receptors originated from a man aged 25-40 years in good health and CMV-seronegative.

The chain is built from TRBV2 and TRBJ1-1, with 7 bases fitting TRBD1. Trimming took 7 bases from V and 5 from J; bases not matched to a gene: 4. Germline assignment: CDR1 SNHLY and CDR2 FYNNEI. CDR3 length: 12 residues. The CDR3 sequence is CASNRGTTEAFF. The CDR3 DNA sequence: TGTGCCAGCAACAGGGGAACGACTGAAGCTTTCTTT.

The chain carries TRBV7-9 and TRBJ1-5; weak D call: TRBD1 (5 bases). The CDR3 totals 15 residues. The germline V gene encodes CDR1 SEHNR and CDR2 FQNEAQ (reference sequence). V lost 5 bases to trimming and J lost 2 bases, with 13 bases between them. The CDR3 DNA follows: TGTGCCAGCAGCGCGACAGTCGATGGCAATCAGCCCCAGCATTTT. This gives the protein CASSATVDGNQPQHF.

This chain's CDR3 is CASSLEGQGVNTEAFF. The DNA of the CDR3 is TGTGCCAGCAGCTTAGAGGGACAGGGGGTGAACACTGAAGCTTTCTTT. This sequence joins TRBV7-8 and TRBJ1-1; 11 positions agree with TRBD1. This CDR3 is 16 amino acids long. Germline V gene lookup returns CDR1 SGHVS and CDR2 FQNEAQ. The ends lost 1 base at V and 0 bases at J; junction bases unmatched: 1. Filled out from reference TRBV7-8 and TRBJ1-1, the complete variable domain reads GAGVSQSPRYKVAKRGQDVALRCDPISGHVSLFWYQQALGQGPEFLTYFQNEAQLDKSGLPSDRFFAERPEGSVSTLKIQRTQQEDSAVYLCASSLEGQGVNTEAFFGQGTRLTVV.

This clone came up a few times. CDR3 protein: CAWSHTRETQYF. CDR3 nucleotide sequence: TGTGCCTGGAGTCACACTAGGGAGACCCAGTACTTC. The gene calls are TRBV30 and TRBJ2-5; perhaps TRBD2 as D (5 bases). The CDR3 has 12 residues. The V end lost 2 bases, the J end lost 5 bases, and 9 bases lay between the germline ends. Germline-derived CDR1 and CDR2 are GTSNPN and SVGIG (reference sequence). Combining the CDR3 with reference TRBV30 and TRBJ2-5 gives the whole variable domain SQTIHQWPATLVQPVGSPLSLECTVEGTSNPNLYWYRQAAGRGLQLLFYSVGIGQISSEVPQNLSASRPQDRQFILSSKKLLLSDSGFYLCAWSHTRETQYFGPGTRLLVL.

This clone was counted between two and nine times. The rearrangement uses TRBV5-1 and TRBJ2-5; no definite D call. The end of the DNA fits TRBJ2-7 better, so the J call may be wrong. The CDR3 runs to 14 residues. CDR1 SGHRS and CDR2 YFSETQ come from the germline V gene. The CDR3 protein is CASSPRQAPYEQYF. The DNA of the CDR3 is TGCGCCAGCAGCCCCCGGCAGGCCCCCTACGAGCAGTACTTC.

This clone was observed a handful of times. This chain connects TRBV10-3 to TRBJ2-7; 7 nucleotides line up with TRBD1. There are 12 residues in the CDR3. Per germline, CDR1 ENHRY and CDR2 SYGVKD. V was pared by 4 bases and J by 3 bases, with 0 bases of the junction left unmatched. Here the CDR3 reads CAISGQGYEQYF. CDR3 in DNA: TGTGCCATCAGTGGACAGGGCTACGAGCAGTACTTC.

This clone was seen only a few times. V and J are TRBV5-4 and TRBJ2-1; 11 positions agree with TRBD1. Looked up from germline, CDR1 is SGHNT and CDR2 is YYREEE (reference sequence). V lost 3 bases to trimming and J lost 9 bases; unmatched junction nucleotides: 8. This CDR3 region has 15 residues. CDR3 DNA sequence: TGTGCCAGCAGCTCGCAGGACAGGGGGCCGAGTGAGCAGTTCTTC. Translating it yields CASSSQDRGPSEQFF.

The chain's CDR3 is CASSQDGVGLNTGELFF. The DNA for the CDR3 is TGCGCCAGCAGCCAAGATGGGGTAGGACTTAACACCGGGGAGCTGTTTTTT. The rearrangement joins TRBV4-3 to TRBJ2-2, with D possibly TRBD2 on 5 matching bases. The CDR3 runs 17 residues. CDR1 and CDR2 from the germline V gene are LGHNA and YSLEER. The germline V and J ends were trimmed by 0 bases and 2 bases, with 13 bases remaining between them.

The rearrangement uses TRBV5-1 and TRBJ1-1, with 8 bases fitting TRBD1. The trim removed 0 bases at V and 7 bases at J, leaving 2 bases unmatched. The CDR3 is 13 residues long. CDR1 and CDR2 from the germline V gene are SGHRS and YFSETQ. The CDR3 DNA reads TGCGCCAGCAGCTTGGACAGGGGGAATGAAGCTTTCTTT. This translates into CASSLDRGNEAFF.

This clone has just a few counts. The genes are TRBV5-1 and TRBJ2-5, with D possibly matching TRBD2 (5 bases). Deletions cut 0 bases from V and 1 base from J, with 10 bases between. This CDR3 region has 15 residues. CDR1 SGHRS and CDR2 YFSETQ come from the germline V gene. Here the CDR3 reads CASSLEGRGQETQYF. The CDR3 DNA is TGCGCCAGCAGCTTGGAGGGCCGGGGCCAAGAGACCCAGTACTTC.

The chain links TRBV5-4 to TRBJ2-3; D is undetermined. Trimming cost V 5 bases and J 0 bases, with 10 bases left between them. This CDR3 is 14 amino acids long. CDR1 is SGHNT and CDR2 is YYREEE in the germline V gene (reference sequence). As DNA, the CDR3 is TGTGCCAGCAGACCCCTCGGTAGCACAGATACGCAGTATTTT. Translated, it gives CASRPLGSTDTQYF.

The CDR3 protein is CASSIGLAGVKNEQFF. The DNA for the CDR3 is TGTGCCAGCAGCATCGGACTAGCGGGAGTCAAAAATGAGCAGTTCTTC. V gene TRBV9 combines with J gene TRBJ2-1; 13 positions match TRBD2. V gave up 4 bases and J gave up 7 bases; unmatched junction bases: 8. Germline V CDR1 and CDR2: SGDLS, YYNGEE. This CDR3 is built from 16 residues.

The chain joins TRBV18 to TRBJ2-1, with 13 bases matching TRBD2. Germline CDR1 is KGHSH and CDR2 is LQKENI. CDR3 length: 18 amino acids. The ends lost 3 bases at V and 7 bases at J; junction bases unmatched: 12. CDR3 coding DNA: TGTGCCAGCTCACCCCTTCCCTGGACTAGCGGGAGTAGGAATGAGCAGTTCTTC. Residues: CASSPLPWTSGSRNEQFF.

The rearrangement links TRBV5-6 to TRBJ2-1, with TRBD1 matching 7 bases. V trimming: 4 bases; J trimming: 2 bases; junction bases outside the gene matches: 6. Germline lookup yields CDR1 SGHDT and CDR2 YYEEEE. There are 15 residues in the CDR3. CDR3 nucleotides: TGTGCCAGCAGCGATGACAGGGCACCCTACAATGAGCAGTTCTTC. Translated: CASSDDRAPYNEQFF.

This clone was seen more than once but under ten times. The chain employs TRBV7-9 and TRBJ2-1; 9 nucleotides match TRBD2. J lost 4 bases, V lost 5 bases, and 12 bases had no gene match. The CDR3 contains 17 residues. Per the germline V gene, CDR1 is SEHNR and CDR2 is FQNEAQ (reference sequence). The CDR3, as DNA: TGTGCCAGCAGCCGATTTGGGGGAACTAGCGGGTACAATGAGCAGTTCTTC. Translated, it gives CASSRFGGTSGYNEQFF.

This clone ranks as medium-sized (0.01 to 0.1%). The V gene is TRBV27, the J gene TRBJ1-4; perhaps TRBD1 as D (6 bases). CDR3 length: 11 amino acids. Trimming shortened V by 6 bases and J by 14 bases, and 13 bases separated the two germline ends. Germline CDR1 is MNHEY and CDR2 is SMNVEV (reference sequence). CDR3 protein: CASRSQGILFF. The CDR3, as DNA: TGTGCCAGCAGGTCACAGGGCATTCTGTTTTTT. The full variable domain, completed using reference TRBV27 and TRBJ1-4, is EAQVTQNPRYLITVTGKKLTVTCSQNMNHEYMSWYRQDPGLGLRQIYYSMNVEVTDKGDVPEGYKVSRKEKRNFPLILESPSPNQTSLYFCASRSQGILFFGSGTQLSVL.

This clone was found a few times. This rearrangement joins TRBV4-1 to TRBJ2-1, with 12 nucleotides matching TRBD1. The CDR3 contains 16 residues. The V and J ends lost 5 bases and 8 bases, in that order; junction bases with no gene match: 10. Germline V gene sequence: CDR1 MGHRA, CDR2 YSYEKL. The CDR3 sequence is CASSSPGTGGQHEQFF. The CDR3 nucleotides are TGCGCCAGCAGCTCACCCGGGACAGGGGGCCAACATGAGCAGTTCTTC.